This T cell receptor (beta chain) appears in the sequencing data of a study of response to subunit inactivated influenza vaccine. TCRdb independently ran MiXCR on the RT-PCR reads; one entry per CDR3 protein. The table lists just under 550,000 distinct CDR3 sequences, 20% to 25% of them singletons. This clonotype was seen a few times. These data also formed part of another study, on T cells expressing NK-cell markers. Turning to that study: TCR beta cDNA was generated via 5'RACE template switching incorporating UMIs. T cells sorted in several experiments were restricted to alpha-beta TCR T cells by an anti-gamma-delta TCR antibody.

The specimen was CD4+ T cells sorted from PBMCs, collected 12 days after vaccination. This receptor was taken from a man aged 50-60 years who received an inactivated influenza vaccine.

Here the CDR3 reads CASSMSGYQPQHF. As DNA, the CDR3 is TGTGCCAGTAGTATGTCAGGGTATCAGCCCCAGCATTTT. This chain joins TRBV19 and TRBJ1-5; the D gene is possibly TRBD1 (5 bases). The CDR3 has 13 amino acids. V lost 3 bases, J lost 5 bases, and 8 bases lay in between. Germline CDR1 is LNHDA and CDR2 is SQIVND (reference sequence).